Below are 18 T cell receptor beta chains sequenced from a single sample in a study of regulatory T cells in long-lasting Graves disease. Time point described: persistent/refractory GD, antithyroid drugs over 5 years with positive TRAb. The TCR library was made from RNA extracted from PBMCs. According to the study, TCR beta libraries were built with iRepertoire HTBI primers and CDR3-region Arm-PCR. One entry per CDR3 protein, called by TCRdb with MiXCR from the multiplex PCR reads. Of 430,000 or so distinct CDR3 sequences listed, approximately 22% were seen once; the top ten hold 14%. Material: peripheral blood mononuclear cells (PBMCs), obtained when the disease was refractory, from a patient treated with antithyroid drugs. These receptors were collected from a female donor with Graves disease.

The V call is TRBV5-5, the J call TRBJ1-2; 9 nucleotides match TRBD1. CDR1 is SGHKS and CDR2 is YYEKEE in the germline V gene (reference sequence). V dropped 4 bases and J dropped 7; count of bases not matched to a gene: 8. The CDR3 runs 14 residues. CDR3 in amino acids: CASSQDRGDFGYTF. DNA of the CDR3: TGTGCCAGCAGCCAAGACAGGGGGGATTTTGGCTACACCTTC.

This clonotype was found a few times. The J gene is TRBJ1-2, the V gene TRBV9, with no clear D. The CDR3 runs to 14 residues. Trimming took 4 bases from V and 4 from J, leaving 14 bases between them. Looked up from germline, CDR1 is SGDLS and CDR2 is YYNGEE. DNA for the CDR3: TGTGCCAGCAGCCCCCGCTCGGAGCCCTATGGCTACACCTTC. This encodes CASSPRSEPYGYTF.

This clonotype was detected many times. The rearrangement uses TRBV12-3 or TRBV12-4 and TRBJ1-2; D remains unclear. The CDR3 runs to 12 residues. The ends were cut back, 4 bases at V and 8 bases at J, with 11 bases in the middle. CDR3 sequence reads: CASSSPEQGYTF. CDR3 nucleotide sequence: TGTGCCAGCAGTTCCCCTGAACAGGGCTACACCTTC.

V is TRBV5-1 and J is TRBJ1-1; D unresolved. Germline values: CDR1 SGHRS, CDR2 YFSETQ. V lost 2 bases and J lost 0, with 17 bases in between. The CDR3 runs 17 residues. The CDR3 DNA sequence: TGCGCCAGCAGCTTTCACCCGCGTCCGGGTATGAACACTGAAGCTTTCTTT. Protein product: CASSFHPRPGMNTEAFF.

The CDR3 DNA reads TGCGCCAGCAGCTTGGAGGTGTTCCAAGAGACCCAGTACTTC. Protein product: CASSLEVFQETQYF. V usage is TRBV5-1 and J usage is TRBJ2-5; D call uncertain. The CDR3 consists of 14 residues. CDR1 SGHRS and CDR2 YFSETQ come from the germline V gene. Trimming left V 0 bases short and J 1 base short, with 7 bases between.

A few counts support this clonotype. This chain uses TRBV7-3 with TRBJ2-3; D unresolved. V was cut by 5 bases and J by 2 bases, with 8 bases left in between. The germline gives CDR1 SGHTA, CDR2 FQGTGA. The CDR3 spans 13 residues. The CDR3 here is CASSPVATDTQYF. DNA for the CDR3: TGTGCCAGCAGCCCCGTAGCCACAGATACGCAGTATTTT.

This clonotype was detected a few times. The rearrangement uses TRBV19 and TRBJ2-1; 7 positions match TRBD1. There are 15 residues in the CDR3. J lost 5 bases, V lost 3 bases, and 7 bases had no gene match. Looked up from germline, CDR1 is LNHDA and CDR2 is SQIVND (reference sequence). The CDR3 protein is CASSILPTGNNEQFF. In nucleotides, the CDR3 is TGTGCCAGTAGTATCCTCCCGACAGGGAACAATGAGCAGTTCTTC.

This clonotype was counted ten times or more. V usage is TRBV2 and J usage is TRBJ2-7, with 10 bases aligning to TRBD2. The germline V gene encodes CDR1 SNHLY and CDR2 FYNNEI. The CDR3 is made up of 14 amino acids. V was pared by 4 bases and J by 6 bases, with 6 bases of the junction left unmatched. CDR3 nucleotide sequence: TGTGCCAGCAGTGGACTAGCGGGTCGAGGCGAGCAGTACTTC. Amino acids: CASSGLAGRGEQYF. Full variable domain (outside the CDR3, taken from reference TRBV2 and TRBJ2-7): EPEVTQTPSHQVTQMGQEVILRCVPISNHLYFYWYRQILGQKVEFLVSFYNNEISEKSEIFDDQFSVERPDGSNFTLKIRSTKLEDSAMYFCASSGLAGRGEQYFGPGTRLTVT.

DNA for the CDR3: TGTGCCAGCAGCCCGGGCCGAGGGGAGGCGTACACTGAAGCTTTCTTT. It codes for CASSPGRGEAYTEAFF. The V gene is TRBV7-9, the J gene TRBJ1-1, with TRBD1 as a possible D gene (5 bases). The CDR3 extends over 16 amino acids. V lost 5 bases to trimming and J lost 3 bases, with 19 bases between them. The germline CDR1 and CDR2 sequences are SEHNR and FQNEAQ (reference sequence).

The chain joins TRBV7-2 to TRBJ2-5; 10 bases match TRBD2. The J call may be in error: the DNA end matches TRBJ2-1 better. Looked up from germline, CDR1 is SGHTA and CDR2 is FQGNSA. CDR3 length equals 15 residues. CDR3 in DNA: TGTGCCAGCAGCTTATCAGCGGGAGGGTACAATGAGCAGTTCTTC. Protein: CASSLSAGGYNEQFF.

Notes on this clonotype: This clone may be a read error of a much larger clone one base away. The chain combines TRBV2 with TRBJ1-1, with D unclear. CDR1 and CDR2 from the germline V gene are SNHLY and FYNNEI. The CDR3 is 14 amino acids. DNA for the CDR3: TGTGCCACCTCCCCGTCCGAAGGTTACACTGAAGCTCTCTTT. Its translation is CATSPSEGYTEALF. The whole variable domain, remainder taken from reference TRBV2 and TRBJ1-1, is EPEVTQTPSHQVTQMGQEVILRCVPISNHLYFYWYRQILGQKVEFLVSFYNNEISEKSEIFDDQFSVERPDGSNFTLKIRSTKLEDSAMYFCATSPSEGYTEALFGQGTRLTVV.

Many counts were recorded for this clonotype. As DNA, the CDR3 is TGTGCCACCAGCGGGGGGGGCAGCAATCAGCCCCAGCATTTT. It is translated as CATSGGGSNQPQHF. The V gene is TRBV24-1, the J gene TRBJ1-5, with D possibly TRBD1 on 6 matching bases. Germline V lookup: CDR1 KGHDR, CDR2 SFDVKD. Trimming left V 7 bases short and J 1 base short, with 10 bases between. CDR3 length: 14 residues.

This chain links TRBV7-2 with TRBJ2-3; D possibly corresponds to TRBD2 (6 bases). Per the germline V gene, CDR1 is SGHTA and CDR2 is FQGNSA. V was cut by 5 bases and J by 2 bases, with 11 bases left in between. The CDR3 length is 14 residues. The CDR3, as DNA: TGTGCCAGCAGCCAACTAGCTTCCACAGATACGCAGTATTTT. This gives the protein CASSQLASTDTQYF.

The table lists this clonotype with many counts. The chain links TRBV11-2 to TRBJ1-1; no firm D call. The CDR3 extends over 12 amino acids. The germline gives CDR1 SGHAT, CDR2 FQNNGV. V was cut by 6 bases and J by 1 base, with 6 bases left in between. The DNA of the CDR3 is TGTGCCAGCAGTCACTCGAACACTGAAGCTTTCTTT. Translation: CASSHSNTEAFF. Based on the CDR3 plus reference TRBV11-2 and TRBJ1-1, the full variable domain is EAGVAQSPRYKIIEKRQSVAFWCNPISGHATLYWYQQILGQGPKLLIQFQNNGVVDDSQLPKDRFSAERLKGVDSTLKIQPAKLEDSAVYLCASSHSNTEAFFGQGTRLTVV.

The chain joins TRBV11-2 to TRBJ1-3; a possible D gene is TRBD1 (5 bases). The CDR3 runs to 16 residues. Trimming pared 0 bases from V and 1 base from J, leaving 10 bases between. Germline CDR1 is SGHAT and CDR2 is FQNNGV. DNA of the CDR3: TGTGCCAGCAGCTTAGATCCAAGGGGATCTGGAAACACCATATATTTT. This sequence encodes CASSLDPRGSGNTIYF.

This clonotype appeared a few times. The J gene is TRBJ2-1, the V gene TRBV5-1, with unresolved D. The germline V gene has CDR1 SGHRS and CDR2 YFSETQ. This CDR3 contains 13 residues. V gave up 8 bases and J gave up 3 bases, with 12 bases separating them. The CDR3 reads CASSLADYNEQFF. The CDR3 bases are TGCGCCAGTTCCTTGGCCGACTACAATGAGCAGTTCTTC.

A note on this clonotype: Being one base from a much bigger clone, this may be a read error. CDR3 DNA sequence: TGTGCCAGCGGCCCGCCCCGGGGAACCTACGAGCAGTACTTC. This codes for CASGPPRGTYEQYF. The chain joins TRBV9 to TRBJ2-7; the D gene is possibly TRBD2 (5 bases). Germline lookup yields CDR1 SGDLS and CDR2 YYNGEE. The CDR3 extends over 14 amino acids. Deletions cut 7 bases from V and 2 bases from J, with 16 bases between. The full variable domain, rest sourced from reference TRBV9 and TRBJ2-7, is DSGVTQTPKHLITATGQRVTLRCSPRSGDLSVYWYQQSLDQGLQFLIQYYNGEERAKGNILERFSAQQFPDLHSELNLSSLELGDSALYFCASGPPRGTYEQYFGPGTRLTVT.

This clonotype was recorded once. A much larger clone sits a single nucleotide away, making a read error possible. The CDR3 nucleotides read TGTGCCAGCAGCCCCATTGGGGTAAAAACTGAAGCTTTCTTT. Residues: CASSPIGVKTEAFF. This chain links TRBV12-3 or TRBV12-4 with TRBJ1-1; no definite D call. This CDR3 is built from 14 residues. The V gene lost 6 bases and the J gene lost 5 bases, with 16 bases spanning the gap.